This T cell receptor (beta chain) appears in the sequencing data of a study of blood T cell dynamics during melanoma immunotherapy. Study background: Patients with metastatic melanoma got pembrolizumab or nivolumab-ipilimumab as first-line care.

A remark on this clone: No antigen is known for it.

Clones were read by immunoSEQ multiplex PCR, and TCRdb kept only the in-frame ones, dropping some. The sample carries roughly 10,000 clones, approximately 90% recorded once. Study results and limitations: Clones driving repertoire changes may be melanoma-specific or general immune activation.

Time point of the sample: pre-treatment baseline. Blood was drawn before treatment and at week 3 after checkpoint blockade. Trimming cost V 3 bases and J 3 bases; bases outside gene matches: 8. Germline lookup yields CDR1 SGHDN and CDR2 FVKESK. This CDR3 spans 16 amino acids. The material sequenced was blood, taken from a patient treated with checkpoint blockade. V is TRBV14 and J is TRBJ1-1; 9 nucleotides match TRBD1. The sequence derives from a human donor with melanoma. CDR3 nucleotides: TGTGCCAGCAGCCAGGGACAGGGCAGAGTTTACACTGAAGCTTTCTTT. Translation gives CASSQGQGRVYTEAFF.